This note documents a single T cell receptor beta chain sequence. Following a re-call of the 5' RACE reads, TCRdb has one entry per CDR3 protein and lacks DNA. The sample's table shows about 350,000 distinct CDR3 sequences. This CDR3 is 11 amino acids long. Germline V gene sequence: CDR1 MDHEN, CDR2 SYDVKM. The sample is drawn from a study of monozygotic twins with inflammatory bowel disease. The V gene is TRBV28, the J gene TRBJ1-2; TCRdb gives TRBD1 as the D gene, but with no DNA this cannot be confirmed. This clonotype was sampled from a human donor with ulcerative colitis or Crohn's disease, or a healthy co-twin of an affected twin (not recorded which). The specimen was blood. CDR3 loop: CASRWDRTLLF.